This T cell receptor (beta chain) was sequenced in a study of blood T cell repertoires in COVID-19. Study details: Spain, Italy and the United States supplied samples that represented acute and convalescent COVID-19. In each case, the material was cDNA or gDNA derived from T cells, B-cell-depleted T cells, or PBMCs.

This CDR3 spans 16 amino acids. V lost 0 bases and J lost 4, with 13 bases in between. The germline V gene encodes CDR1 MNHEY and CDR2 SVGAGI. As handled by the study authors: Researchers report that nucleated cell counts were estimated from reference gene primer amplification. Some clones are missing from TCRdb's copy, which holds only in-frame ones; the method was immunoSEQ multiplex PCR. V and J calls and clone size are those listed in that table; D and trimming were worked out from the DNA. Of over 120,000 clones in the sample, roughly 80% were seen once. The rearrangement joins TRBV6-5 to TRBJ2-1, with unresolved D. The TCR comes from a man aged 70 or older who had recovered from COVID-19. Sequenced material: peripheral blood. This chain's CDR3 is CASSYSRGGRYNEQFF. The DNA of the CDR3 is TGTGCCAGCAGTTACTCGAGAGGTGGAAGGTACAATGAGCAGTTCTTC.